The entry below describes one T cell receptor beta chain. No antigen is known for it. A sample-barcoded 5' primer and a J-beta primer mix were used in a second PCR of roughly 7 to 12 cycles. TCRdb used MiXCR to reprocess the 5' RACE reads, holding one entry per CDR3 protein. The table includes 1.5 million to 1.9 million distinct CDR3 sequences, roughly two fifths detected once. The sample belongs to a study of blood T cells in healthy people across ages. Germline trimming cut 3 bases from V and 4 bases from J; bases unmatched to any gene: 3. This CDR3 comprises 15 residues. In germline, CDR1 is SGHRS, CDR2 YFSETQ. Findings and caveats of the study: Among T cells, TCR beta diversity per million cells dropped roughly linearly as age rose.

Source material: blood. The rearrangement links TRBV5-1 to TRBJ1-3; 11 bases fit TRBD1. This TCR was recovered from a woman under 30 in good health. The CDR3 loop reads CASSSGTGGGNTIYF. CDR3 coding DNA: TGCGCCAGCAGCTCCGGGACAGGGGGAGGAAACACCATATATTTT.